Many counts were recorded for the clone carrying this T cell receptor (beta chain). Its antigen is unidentified. The data belong to a study of neurological immune-mediated disorders. Points from the study as a whole: The highest TCR clonal expansion occurred in HTLV-1-associated myelopathy; multiple sclerosis fell below healthy controls.

Each CDR3 protein is one row after TCRdb ran MiXCR on the 5' RACE reads. The repertoire holds 30,000 or so distinct CDR3 sequences, with around 12% as singletons. J lost 3 bases, V lost 3 bases, and 9 bases had no gene match. This CDR3 region has 17 residues. The genes are TRBV12-3 or TRBV12-4 and TRBJ2-2; 8 nucleotides align to TRBD1. This clonotype originated in a man in his 60s in good health. Sequencing used PBMCs. This CDR3 reads CASSFPRTGWDTGELFF. In nucleotides, the CDR3 is TGTGCCAGCAGTTTCCCTCGGACAGGGTGGGACACCGGGGAGCTGTTTTTT.